This T cell receptor beta chain came from a study (dated by TCRdb to about 2015). Notes on the research overall: The study set out to test whether tumor-infiltrating Tregs in breast cancer get recruited from blood Tregs or are instead converted in situ from other CD4+ T cell subsets. The full study reports these points: Tumor memory CD4+ T cell TCR gene usage clustered with blood and lymph node memory CD4+ cells and lymph node naive CD4+ cells. Tumor-infiltrating Treg TCR alpha and beta sequences overlapped most with tumor naive CD4+ T cells, then with blood naive CD4+ T cells. Rather than covering whole repertoires, validation in the larger cohort was restricted to a single TCR beta V-J rearrangement.

Full-length TCR variable regions were amplified by 5' RACE PCR with constant-region reverse primers, and semi-nested PCR with Nested Universal Primer A was subsequently performed. Using the ReliaPrep RNA Cell Miniprep System, total RNA was extracted, and the SMARTer RACE 5'/3' Kit was then used to reverse transcribe the RNA into 5'RACE-ready cDNA. Multiplex adaptors were used to barcode the full-length TCR alpha and beta libraries, which were then sequenced on an Illumina MiSeq. As for the original processing: For each of nine subset-tissue groups, sequencing data from the five patients were pooled, and the groups were then compared using unsupervised clustering of TCR gene usage. The Morisita-Horn index was used to calculate repertoire similarity, with shared sequences weighted according to their contribution to each repertoire. TCRdb handled the public reads itself, with Q25 trimming in fastp and clone calling in MiXCR, and kept productive beta chains. Entries are consolidated by CDR3 protein sequence, retaining the most common genes and DNA. The V and J calls here are based on TCRdb, not the publication. The sample profile shows about 43,000 distinct CDR3 sequences; about a fifth of them were found once. About 3.9% of the sample is in the top ten clones.

Tregs were isolated as CD4+CD25+CD127-/low cells. Tregs, naive and memory CD4+ T cells from tumor, blood and ipsilateral draining lymph nodes of five breast cancer patients underwent full-length TCR alpha and beta sequencing. Tumor tissue and lymph nodes obtained by ipsilateral axillary dissection were perfused with PBS, cut into small pieces and digested using collagenase I and hyaluronidase. Ficoll density gradient centrifugation was used to isolate mononuclear cells from either lymph nodes or roughly 46 ml of peripheral blood. FACS confirmed that the sorted cell populations were more than 90% pure. Trimming costs V 5 bases and J 4 bases, and their ends lie 15 bases apart. The CDR3 covers 14 residues, taking in both the cysteine and the phenylalanine. The kept DNA is CDR3 alone, 42 bases in frame from the first base. CDR1 and CDR2 are read off the germline V gene as MGHDK and SYGVNS. Concerning this clonotype: This receptor's antigen is unknown. No base-level quality is on record; no much larger clone is a single base apart.

The sequence links TRBV25-1 to TRBJ2-7; there is no confident call for the D gene. The receptor was isolated from a female donor with breast cancer. The specimen sequenced was Tregs sorted from a lymph node. The DNA is TGTGCCAGCAGTAACCTAGGCGGCCTTTACGAGCAGTACTTC. Its translation is CASSNLGGLYEQYF.